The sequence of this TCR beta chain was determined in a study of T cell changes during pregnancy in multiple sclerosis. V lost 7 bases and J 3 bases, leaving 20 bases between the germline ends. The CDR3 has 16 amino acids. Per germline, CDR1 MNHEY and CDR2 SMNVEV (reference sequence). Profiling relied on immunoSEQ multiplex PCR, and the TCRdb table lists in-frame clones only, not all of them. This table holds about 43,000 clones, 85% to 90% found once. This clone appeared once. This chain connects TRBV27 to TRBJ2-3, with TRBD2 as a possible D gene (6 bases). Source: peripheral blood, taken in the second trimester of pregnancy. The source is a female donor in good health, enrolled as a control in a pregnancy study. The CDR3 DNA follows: TGTGCCAGCACCCTGGAGGGAAGATTGCGAACAGATACGCAGTATTTT. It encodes CASTLEGRLRTDTQYF.